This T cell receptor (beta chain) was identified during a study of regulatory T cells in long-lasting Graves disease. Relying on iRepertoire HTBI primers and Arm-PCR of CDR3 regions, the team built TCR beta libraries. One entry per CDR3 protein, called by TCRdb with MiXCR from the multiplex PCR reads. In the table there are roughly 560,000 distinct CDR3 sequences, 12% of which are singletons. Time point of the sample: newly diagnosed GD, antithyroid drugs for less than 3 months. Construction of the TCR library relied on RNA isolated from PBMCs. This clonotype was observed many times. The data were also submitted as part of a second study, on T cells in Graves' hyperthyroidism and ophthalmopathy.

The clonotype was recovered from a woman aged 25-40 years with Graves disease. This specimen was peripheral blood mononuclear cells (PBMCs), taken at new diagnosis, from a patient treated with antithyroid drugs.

In DNA form, the CDR3 reads TGTGCCAGCAGCTCACTAGCGGGAGGGTTTTACAATGAGCAGTTCTTC. This encodes CASSSLAGGFYNEQFF. V and J are TRBV9 and TRBJ2-1; TRBD2 matches at 13 bases. Germline V gene data show CDR1 as SGDLS and CDR2 as YYNGEE. This CDR3 is 16 amino acids long. J lost 4 bases, V lost 4 bases, and 5 bases had no gene match.